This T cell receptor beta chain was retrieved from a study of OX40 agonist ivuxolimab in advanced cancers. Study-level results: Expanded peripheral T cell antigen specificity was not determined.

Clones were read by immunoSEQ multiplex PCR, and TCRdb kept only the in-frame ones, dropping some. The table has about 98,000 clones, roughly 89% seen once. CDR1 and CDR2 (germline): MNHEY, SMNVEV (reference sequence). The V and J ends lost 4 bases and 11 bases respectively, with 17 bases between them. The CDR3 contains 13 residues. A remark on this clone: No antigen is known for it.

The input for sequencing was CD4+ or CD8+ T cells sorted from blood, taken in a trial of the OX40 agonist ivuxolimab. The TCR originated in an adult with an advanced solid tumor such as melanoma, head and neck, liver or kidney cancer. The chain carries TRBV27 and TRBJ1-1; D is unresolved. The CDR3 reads CASSSITFFRAFF. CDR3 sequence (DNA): TGTGCCAGCAGTTCTATTACGTTCTTTAGGGCTTTCTTT.